This entry features one T cell receptor beta chain sequence. Its matching antigen is unknown. This sample was included in a study of early T cells in non-severe SARS-CoV-2 infection. Findings of the study overall: Matching results from VDJdb favored anti-spike CD8 responses, leaving private and CD4 specificities undetected.

Individual cDNA molecules carried attached unique molecular identifiers. TCRdb redid the calling of the 5' RACE reads with MiXCR, one entry per CDR3 protein. Of under 85,000 distinct CDR3 sequences listed, roughly 9.4% are singletons. CDR1 is MNHEY and CDR2 is SVGEGT in the germline V gene. The V gene lost 6 bases and the J gene lost 2 bases, with 14 bases spanning the gap. The CDR3 is made up of 14 amino acids. This receptor was identified in an adult who was a healthcare worker with PCR-confirmed SARS-CoV-2 infection or an uninfected control (not recorded which). This chain connects TRBV6-2 or TRBV6-3 to TRBJ2-7; D is possibly TRBD1 or TRBD2 (6 bases each). The sample was whole blood. CDR3 nucleotide sequence: TGTGCCAGCAGGCGCTGGGGGGCACCCTACGAGCAGTACTTC. Protein product: CASRRWGAPYEQYF.